Listed below are T cell receptor beta chains from one sample, sequenced in a study of T cell repertoires in cytomegalovirus infection. In TCRdb, the reads were re-called with MiXCR into one record per CDR3 protein. The repertoire holds some 400,000 distinct CDR3 sequences, with about a sixth as singletons. Sequencing input: PBMCs. The source of these receptors is a human donor in good health (CMV status not recorded). Some clones in this sample may be carry-over from other donors' samples. The CDR3 runs from the conserved cysteine through the conserved F or W. D genes are given only for firm matches. Only some rows state a clone size, as once, few, many or a class for expanded clones.

J gene | clone size | D gene | V gene | CDR3 DNA | CDR3 protein
TRBJ2-2 | . | . | TRBV4-3 | TGCGCCAGCAGCCAAGTTGCGGTTAGCACCGGGGAGCTGTTTTTT | CASSQVAVSTGELFF
TRBJ1-1 | many | TRBD1 | TRBV6-1 | TGTGCCAGCATTACGGGACAGGGGGCTTTAATGAACACTGAAGCTTTCTTT | CASITGQGALMNTEAFF
TRBJ2-3 | . | . | TRBV9 | TGTGCCAGCAGCGTAGCTACCGGCGGTAGCGCCGACGATACGCAGTATTTT | CASSVATGGSADDTQYF
TRBJ2-1 | . | . | TRBV18 | TGTGCCAGCTCACCACCGACCGGCTTTTGGGATGAGCAGTTCTTC | CASSPPTGFWDEQFF
TRBJ1-5 | many | . | TRBV7-2 | TGTGCCAGCAGCTTATCAGGGCCCGGGGAGCCCCAGCATTTT | CASSLSGPGEPQHF
TRBJ1-1 | . | TRBD1 | TRBV5-4 | TGTGCCAGCAGGGACAGGGGTGGAACTGAAGCTTTCTTT | CASRDRGGTEAFF
TRBJ1-5 | many | . | TRBV7-2 | TGTGCCAGCAGCCTATTCCCAGGGTATAGCAATCAGCCCCAGCATTTT | CASSLFPGYSNQPQHF
TRBJ2-3 | few | TRBD1 | TRBV4-1 | TGCGCCAGCAACCGACAGGGATTGGTGAGAGATACGCAGTATTTT | CASNRQGLVRDTQYF
TRBJ2-7 | . | . | TRBV3-1 | TGTGCCAGCAGCCGATGGGGGCAGGACGAGCAGTACTTC | CASSRWGQDEQYF
TRBJ1-4 | . | . | TRBV29-1 | TGCAGCGTTGATGTGCGGGGTGAGCGGGAAAAACTGTTTTTT | CSVDVRGEREKLFF
TRBJ1-1 | few | TRBD1 | TRBV5-1 | TGCGCCAGCATCGCCGGGACAGGGGGAAACACTGAAGCTTTCTTT | CASIAGTGGNTEAFF
TRBJ1-2 | many | . | TRBV12-3/TRBV12-4 | TGTGCCAGCAGCTTTGGACAGCTCTATGGCTACACCTTC | CASSFGQLYGYTF
TRBJ1-1 | . | . | TRBV12-5 | TGTGCTAGTGGTTTGGAAATGGGGACTGAAGCTTTCTTT | CASGLEMGTEAFF
TRBJ2-3 | . | . | TRBV10-2 | TGCGCCAGCGCCTCCTTGGCAGATACGCAGTATTTT | CASASLADTQYF
TRBJ2-5 | . | TRBD2 | TRBV11-2 | TGTGCCAGCAGCTCTCGACTAGCGGGTTCTGAGACCCAGTACTTC | CASSSRLAGSETQYF
TRBJ1-2 | . | . | TRBV6-8 | TGTGCCAGCAGTTACGCTCCGCCGCAAAACTATGGCTACACCTTC | CASSYAPPQNYGYTF
TRBJ2-1 | . | . | TRBV29-1 | TGCAGCGTTGAAGTCGGGGCCCGCATCAATGAGCAGTTCTTC | CSVEVGARINEQFF
TRBJ2-5 | once | TRBD1 | TRBV29-1 | TGCAGCGGGAAATGGACAGGGGGCGGAGAGACCCAGTACTTC | CSGKWTGGGETQYF
TRBJ2-1 | . | . | TRBV11-2 | TGTGCCAGCACCACTGGGACGGAATGGGCCAATGAGCAGTTCTTC | CASTTGTEWANEQFF
TRBJ2-1 | many | . | TRBV7-2 | TGTGCCAGCAGCGGCTGGCGGAGCTCCTACAATGAGCAGTTCTTC | CASSGWRSSYNEQFF
TRBJ1-6 | . | . | TRBV20-1 | TGCAGTGCTAGAGATCCTGTCCAGTTGCCCCATAATTCACCCCTCCACTTT | CSARDPVQLPHNSPLHF
TRBJ2-2 | many | TRBD2 | TRBV2 | TGTGCCAGCAGGTCTTCACTAGCGGCACACACCGGGGAGCTGTTTTTT | CASRSSLAAHTGELFF
TRBJ1-4 | many | TRBD1 | TRBV7-8 | TGTGCCAGCAGCTCCCCTCCGACAGGGCCTAATGAAAAACTGTTTTTT | CASSSPPTGPNEKLFF
TRBJ1-2 | few | . | TRBV9 | TGTGCCAGCAGCGTATCCCACGGGAGGTATGGCTACACCTTC | CASSVSHGRYGYTF
TRBJ2-1 | . | . | TRBV19 | TGTGCCAGTAGTATTGGCCCGAGATTTGATGAGCAGTTCTTC | CASSIGPRFDEQFF
TRBJ1-1 | many | . | TRBV6-2/TRBV6-3 | TGTGCCAGCAGTTGGCAGGGGAACACTGAAGCTTTCTTT | CASSWQGNTEAFF
TRBJ2-1 | many | TRBD2 | TRBV7-2 | TGTGCCAGCGGTCTGACTAGCGGGGTTTACAATGAGCAGTCCTTC | CASGLTSGVYNEQSF
TRBJ1-2 | few | . | TRBV6-5 | TGTGCCAGCAGTTACGCGGGCCGCGGCCGTGGCTACACCTTC | CASSYAGRGRGYTF
TRBJ2-1 | . | . | TRBV6-1 | TGTGCCAGCCTCCTGAAGCCAGGACTTCGACTGTTCTTC | CASLLKPGLRLFF
TRBJ2-5 | . | . | TRBV12-5 | TGTGCTAGTGGTTTGGACGGACAGCAAGAGACCCAGTACTTC | CASGLDGQQETQYF
TRBJ1-5 | . | . | TRBV12-3/TRBV12-4 | TGTGCCAGCAGGAAACCCGGGACAAACAATCAGCCCCAGCATTTT | CASRKPGTNNQPQHF
TRBJ2-3 | many | TRBD2 | TRBV7-2 | TGTGCCAGCAGCATCGATCAGCGGGAGTGGGACACAGATACGCAGTATTTT | CASSIDQREWDTDTQYF
TRBJ1-2 | many | . | TRBV7-9 | TGTGCCAGCAGCTTAGGACAGTGGGTTCGGAACGATGGCTACACCTTC | CASSLGQWVRNDGYTF
TRBJ2-1 | many | . | TRBV10-3 | TGTGCCATCAGTGAGTCCCCGGAATACAATGAGCAGTTCTTC | CAISESPEYNEQFF
TRBJ2-7 | . | TRBD1 | TRBV27 | TGTGCCAGCAGTTCATCGGACAGGGCGAACGAGCAGTACTTC | CASSSSDRANEQYF
TRBJ2-1 | few | TRBD2 | TRBV14 | TGTGCCAGCAGCCTTCGGGCAAGCGGGAGGGCCTACAATGAGCAGTTCTTC | CASSLRASGRAYNEQFF
TRBJ2-6 | . | TRBD1 | TRBV18 | TGTGCCAGCTCACCCCGGACAGGGAACTCTGGGGCCAACGTCCTGACTTTC | CASSPRTGNSGANVLTF
TRBJ2-7 | . | TRBD1 | TRBV12-3/TRBV12-4 | TGTGCCAGCAGTTCATTCGGGACAGGCTCCTACGAGCAGTACTTC | CASSSFGTGSYEQYF
TRBJ2-1 | . | . | TRBV7-8 | TGTGCCAGCAGCCCCCAGGGGCGGGAGTGGGATGAGCAGTTCTTC | CASSPQGREWDEQFF
TRBJ2-1 | many | . | TRBV6-1 | TGTGCCAGCGGTCCCCAGGGATTTGTGTACAATGAGCAGTTCTTC | CASGPQGFVYNEQFF
TRBJ1-5 | . | . | TRBV20-1 | TGCAGTGCCAACGGCCTGGAGAGGCCCCAGCATTTT | CSANGLERPQHF
TRBJ2-1 | few | . | TRBV6-5 | TGTGCCAGCAGTCCCGAGACTTACAATGAGCAGTTCTTC | CASSPETYNEQFF
TRBJ2-1 | . | . | TRBV18 | TGTGCCAGCTCGCCCCCCGGGACGGGGAATGAGCAGTTCTTC | CASSPPGTGNEQFF
TRBJ1-5 | . | . | TRBV7-2 | TGTGCCAGCAGCTTATGGTTCGGTCAGCCCCAGCATTTT | CASSLWFGQPQHF
TRBJ2-5 | . | . | TRBV7-2 | TGTGCCAGCAGCTTAGATAGTGTAGTCGAGACCCAGTACTTC | CASSLDSVVETQYF
TRBJ2-3 | . | . | TRBV11-2 | TGTGCCAGCAGTGCCTTAGGAGCGGCCCTGAATCCACATACGCAGTATTTT | CASSALGAALNPHTQYF
TRBJ2-7 | . | . | TRBV19 | TGTGCCAGTAGTATAGGACAATCCTACGAGCAGTACTTC | CASSIGQSYEQYF
TRBJ1-6 | few | TRBD1 | TRBV20-1 | TGCAGTGCAAGGACAGGGGAATATGATTCACCCCTCCACTTT | CSARTGEYDSPLHF
TRBJ1-3 | few | TRBD1 | TRBV20-1 | TGCAGTGCTAGGGGTACCGGACAGGGGGACGGAAACACCATATATTTT | CSARGTGQGDGNTIYF
TRBJ2-1 | many | TRBD2 | TRBV20-1 | TGCAGTGCTACCGAGCGGGAGGAGAAACGGTTCTTC | CSATEREEKRFF
TRBJ2-1 | many | . | TRBV28 | TGTGCCAGCGGGCTAGCCGAGACCTACAATGAGCAGTTCTTC | CASGLAETYNEQFF
TRBJ2-3 | many | TRBD2 | TRBV24-1 | TGTGCCACCCAGGCGGGAGTCACAGATACGCAGTATTTT | CATQAGVTDTQYF
TRBJ2-5 | . | . | TRBV12-3/TRBV12-4 | TGTGCCAGCAGTTCCGGACAGAGGGAGACCCAGTACTTC | CASSSGQRETQYF
TRBJ1-2 | . | . | TRBV28 | TGTGCAGGGGGGCCCCTAGGCTATGGCTACACCTTC | CAGGPLGYGYTF
TRBJ2-5 | . | . | TRBV20-1 | TGCAGTGCTCCCCATGGAGCACAAGAGACCCAGTACTTC | CSAPHGAQETQYF
TRBJ2-1 | many | . | TRBV6-5 | TGTGCCAGCAGGGGATCCGGGACCATGGCCGAGGAGCAGTTCTTC | CASRGSGTMAEEQFF